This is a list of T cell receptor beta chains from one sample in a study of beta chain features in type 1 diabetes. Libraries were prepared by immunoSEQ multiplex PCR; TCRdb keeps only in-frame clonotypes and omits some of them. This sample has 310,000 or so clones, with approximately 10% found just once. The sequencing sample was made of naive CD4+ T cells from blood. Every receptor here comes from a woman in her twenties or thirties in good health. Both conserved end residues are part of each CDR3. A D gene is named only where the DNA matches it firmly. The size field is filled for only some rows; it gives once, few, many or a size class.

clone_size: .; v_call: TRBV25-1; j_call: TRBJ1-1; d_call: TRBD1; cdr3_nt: TGTGCCAGCAGTCCCGGGACAGGGATCAACACTGAAGCTTTCTTT; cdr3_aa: CASSPGTGINTEAFF
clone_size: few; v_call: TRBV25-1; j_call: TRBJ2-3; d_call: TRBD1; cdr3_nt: TGTGCCAGCAGTGACATGGGACAGGGGGCCACAGATACGCAGTATTTT; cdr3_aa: CASSDMGQGATDTQYF
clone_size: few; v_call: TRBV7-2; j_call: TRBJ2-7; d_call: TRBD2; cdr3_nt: TGTGCCAGCAGCTTAGAGGGAGGGAGATCCTACGAGCAGTACTTC; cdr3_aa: CASSLEGGRSYEQYF
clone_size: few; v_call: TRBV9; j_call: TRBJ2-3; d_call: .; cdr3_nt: TGTGCCAGCAGCGTCAGGGGCCTAGGGATTTTTGATACGCAGTATTTT; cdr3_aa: CASSVRGLGIFDTQYF
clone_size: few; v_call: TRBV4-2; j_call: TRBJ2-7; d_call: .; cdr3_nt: TGTGCCAGCAGCCAAGATGTGGGACTGGAAAACTACGAGCAGTACTTC; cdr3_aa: CASSQDVGLENYEQYF
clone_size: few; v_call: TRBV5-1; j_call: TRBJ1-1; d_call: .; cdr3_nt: TGCGCCAGCAGCTTTGGACGGGAGACTGAAGCTTTCTTT; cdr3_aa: CASSFGRETEAFF
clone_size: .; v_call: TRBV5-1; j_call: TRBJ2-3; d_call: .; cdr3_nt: TGCGCCAGCGCCTCTGGAGGGGCAGGTGATACGCAGTATTTT; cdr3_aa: CASASGGAGDTQYF
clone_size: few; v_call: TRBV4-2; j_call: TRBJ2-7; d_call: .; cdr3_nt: TGTGCCAGCAGCCAAGATTTTAACCGCGACGAGCAGTACTTC; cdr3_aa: CASSQDFNRDEQYF
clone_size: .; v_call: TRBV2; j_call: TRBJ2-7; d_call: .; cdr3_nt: TGTGCCAGCAGTACTCAGGGGTTGGGGGAGCAGTACTTC; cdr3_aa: CASSTQGLGEQYF
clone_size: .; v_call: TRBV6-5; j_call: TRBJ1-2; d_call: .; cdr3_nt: TGTGCCAGCAGTCCCTCCACTCGAATCTATGGCTACACCTTC; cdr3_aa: CASSPSTRIYGYTF
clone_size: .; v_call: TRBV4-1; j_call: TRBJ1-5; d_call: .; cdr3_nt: TGCGCCAGCAGCCATAGACAGGACTTGAATCAGCCCCAGCATTTT; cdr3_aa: CASSHRQDLNQPQHF
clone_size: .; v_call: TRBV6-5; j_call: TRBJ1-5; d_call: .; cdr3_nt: TGTGCCAGCGGGTTGCGGGCGTATCAGCCCCAGCATTTT; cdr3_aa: CASGLRAYQPQHF
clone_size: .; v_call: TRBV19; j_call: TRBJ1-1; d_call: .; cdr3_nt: TGTGCCAGTAAGCCTCCCGACATGAACACTGAAGCTTTCTTT; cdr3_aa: CASKPPDMNTEAFF
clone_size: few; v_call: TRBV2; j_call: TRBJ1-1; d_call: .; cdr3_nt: TGTGCCAGCAGTGAGGAGGTGAACACTGAAGCTTTCTTT; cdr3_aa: CASSEEVNTEAFF
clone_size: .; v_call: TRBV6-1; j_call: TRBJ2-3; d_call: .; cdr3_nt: TGTGCCAGCAGTCCCAAGCCGGGTACAGATACGCAGTATTTT; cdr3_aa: CASSPKPGTDTQYF
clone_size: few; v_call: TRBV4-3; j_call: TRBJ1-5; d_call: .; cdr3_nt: TGCGCCAGCAGCCAAGATATACGGGGATACGGCAATCAGCCCCAGCATTTT; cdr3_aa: CASSQDIRGYGNQPQHF
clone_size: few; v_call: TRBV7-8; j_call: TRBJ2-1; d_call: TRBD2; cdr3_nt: TGTGCCAGCAGCTTTGGCGGGACTAGCCGCCAGAGCTCCTACAATGAGCAGTTCTTC; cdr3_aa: CASSFGGTSRQSSYNEQFF
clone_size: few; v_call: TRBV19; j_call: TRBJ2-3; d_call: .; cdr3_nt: TGTGCCAGTAGTACAGGTACTGTTGACGATACGCAGTATTTT; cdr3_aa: CASSTGTVDDTQYF
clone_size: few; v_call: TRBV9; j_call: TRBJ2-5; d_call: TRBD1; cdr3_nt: TGTGCCAGCAGCGTATTCGGACAGGGGGCTGAAGAGACCCAGTACTTC; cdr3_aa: CASSVFGQGAEETQYF
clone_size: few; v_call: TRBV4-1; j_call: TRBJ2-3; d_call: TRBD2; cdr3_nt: TGCGCCAGCAGCCAAGCAACTAGCGGGAGAGGCGCAGATACGCAGTATTTT; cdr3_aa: CASSQATSGRGADTQYF
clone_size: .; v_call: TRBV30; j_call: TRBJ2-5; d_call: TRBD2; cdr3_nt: TGTGCCCAGACTAGCGGGAGGGCCATTGGCGTGACCCAGTACTTC; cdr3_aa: CAQTSGRAIGVTQYF
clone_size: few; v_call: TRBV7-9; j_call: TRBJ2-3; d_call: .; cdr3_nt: TGTGCCAGCAGCCGGGACATCAAACCTCGTTTT; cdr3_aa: CASSRDIKPRF
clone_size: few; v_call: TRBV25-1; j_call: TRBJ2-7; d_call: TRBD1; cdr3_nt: TGTGCCAGCAGTGCAACCGTAGACAGGGACGAGCAGTACTTC; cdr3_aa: CASSATVDRDEQYF
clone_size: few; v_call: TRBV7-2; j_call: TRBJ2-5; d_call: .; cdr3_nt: TGTGCCAGCAGCCTCCGGGATAGAGAGACCCAGTACTTC; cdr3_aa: CASSLRDRETQYF
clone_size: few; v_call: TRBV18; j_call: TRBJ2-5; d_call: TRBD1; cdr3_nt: TGTGCCAGCTCACCATCGACAGGGTATGGAGAGACCCAGTACTTC; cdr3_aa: CASSPSTGYGETQYF